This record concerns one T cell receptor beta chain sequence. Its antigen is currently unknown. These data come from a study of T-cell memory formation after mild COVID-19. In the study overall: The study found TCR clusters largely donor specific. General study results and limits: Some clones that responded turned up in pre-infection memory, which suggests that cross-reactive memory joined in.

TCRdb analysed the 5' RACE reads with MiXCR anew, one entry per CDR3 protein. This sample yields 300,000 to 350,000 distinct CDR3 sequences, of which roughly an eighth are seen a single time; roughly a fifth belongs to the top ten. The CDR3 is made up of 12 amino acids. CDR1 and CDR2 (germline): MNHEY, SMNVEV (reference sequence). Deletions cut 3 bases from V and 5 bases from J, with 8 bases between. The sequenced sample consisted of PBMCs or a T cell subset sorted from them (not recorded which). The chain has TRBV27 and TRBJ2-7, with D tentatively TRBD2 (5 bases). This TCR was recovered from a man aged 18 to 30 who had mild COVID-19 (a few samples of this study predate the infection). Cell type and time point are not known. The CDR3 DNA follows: TGTGCCAGCAGTTTCACGGGGAACGAGCAGTACTTC. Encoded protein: CASSFTGNEQYF.